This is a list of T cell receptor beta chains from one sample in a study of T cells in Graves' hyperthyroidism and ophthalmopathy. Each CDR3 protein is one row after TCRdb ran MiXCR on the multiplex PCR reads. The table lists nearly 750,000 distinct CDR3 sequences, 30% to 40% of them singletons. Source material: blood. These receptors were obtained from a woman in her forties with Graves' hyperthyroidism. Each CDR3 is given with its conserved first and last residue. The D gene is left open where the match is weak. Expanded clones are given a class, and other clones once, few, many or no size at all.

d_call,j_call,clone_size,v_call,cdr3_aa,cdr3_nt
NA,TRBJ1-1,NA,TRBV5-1,CASGLGPAMNTEAFF,TGCGCCAGCGGCTTGGGGCCAGCGATGAACACTGAAGCTTTCTTT
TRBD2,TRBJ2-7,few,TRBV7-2,CASSHGTSGGSSYEQYF,TGTGCCAGCAGCCACGGGACTAGCGGGGGCAGCTCCTACGAGCAGTACTTC
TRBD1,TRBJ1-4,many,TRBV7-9,CASSGPGGGNEKLFF,TGTGCCAGCAGCGGGCCAGGGGGCGGGAATGAAAAACTGTTTTTT
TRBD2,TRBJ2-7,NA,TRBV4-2,CASSQGETSGFYEQYF,TGTGCCAGCAGCCAAGGAGAGACTAGCGGTTTCTACGAGCAGTACTTC
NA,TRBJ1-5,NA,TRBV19,CASSIRGYGQPQHF,TGTGCCAGTAGTATCAGGGGATATGGACAGCCCCAGCATTTT
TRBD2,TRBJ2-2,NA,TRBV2,CASSGSGRKNNTGELFF,TGTGCCAGCAGTGGTAGCGGGAGGAAGAATAACACCGGGGAGCTGTTTTTT
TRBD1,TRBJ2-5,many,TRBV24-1,CATSGDRGGSKTQYF,TGTGCCACCAGTGGGGACAGGGGAGGCTCGAAGACCCAGTACTTC
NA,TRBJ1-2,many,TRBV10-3,CAISGELGGGYTF,TGTGCCATCAGTGGGGAACTAGGGGGAGGCTACACCTTC
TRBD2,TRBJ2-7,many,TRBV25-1,CASSDRASGGYEQYF,TGTGCCAGCAGTGACCGGGCTAGCGGGGGTTACGAGCAGTACTTC
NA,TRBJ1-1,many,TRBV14,CASSQYGTEAFF,TGTGCCAGCAGCCAATACGGGACTGAAGCTTTCTTT
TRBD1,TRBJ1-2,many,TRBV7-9,CASTRTGEGYTF,TGTGCCAGCACCCGGACAGGGGAAGGCTACACCTTC
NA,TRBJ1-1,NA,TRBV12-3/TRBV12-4,CASSFNTEGAEAFF,TGTGCCAGCAGTTTCAACACCGAGGGCGCTGAAGCTTTCTTT
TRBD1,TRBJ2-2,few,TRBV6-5,CASTMDRPGELFF,TGTGCCAGCACTATGGACAGGCCCGGGGAGCTGTTTTTT
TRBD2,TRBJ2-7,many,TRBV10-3,CAISSGRGSYEQYF,TGTGCCATCAGTAGCGGGAGAGGTTCCTACGAGCAGTACTTC
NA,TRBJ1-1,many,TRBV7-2,CASSLSAGTNTEAFF,TGTGCCAGCAGCTTAAGTGCAGGCACGAACACTGAAGCTTTCTTT
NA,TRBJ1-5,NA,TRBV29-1,CSSSVVSNQPQHF,TGCAGCAGTTCTGTTGTTAGCAATCAGCCCCAGCATTTT
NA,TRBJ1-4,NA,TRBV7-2,CASSLVRSYNEKLFF,TGTGCCAGCAGCTTAGTACGGTCCTATAATGAAAAACTGTTTTTT
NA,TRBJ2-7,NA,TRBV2,CASSEGAAILSYEQYF,TGTGCCAGCAGTGAAGGTGCGGCTATACTCTCCTACGAGCAGTACTTC
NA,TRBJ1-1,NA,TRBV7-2,CASSDLGMVTEAFF,TGTGCCAGCAGTGATCTAGGGATGGTCACTGAAGCTTTCTTT
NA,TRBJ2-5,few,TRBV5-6,CASSLGQMKETQYF,TGTGCCAGCAGCTTGGGACAGATGAAAGAGACCCAGTACTTC
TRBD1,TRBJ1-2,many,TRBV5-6,CASSFVGWTGVYGYTF,TGTGCCAGCAGCTTTGTGGGATGGACAGGGGTCTATGGCTACACCTTC
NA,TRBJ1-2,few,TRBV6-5,CASSPESDGGISGYTF,TGTGCCAGCAGTCCCGAATCGGACGGCGGCATCAGTGGCTACACCTTC
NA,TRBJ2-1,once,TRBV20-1,CSARPAGTHGNEQFF,TGCAGTGCTAGACCTGCTGGGACTCACGGCAATGAGCAGTTCTTC
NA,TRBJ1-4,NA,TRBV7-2,CASSLGGGVTTNEKLFF,TGTGCCAGCAGCTTAGGAGGAGGGGTAACAACTAATGAAAAACTGTTTTTT
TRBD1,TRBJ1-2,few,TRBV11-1,CAIRQGAVRGYTF,TGTGCCATCAGACAGGGGGCGGTTAGGGGCTACACCTTC
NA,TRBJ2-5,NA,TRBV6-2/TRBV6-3,CASSYGPLVDQETQYF,TGTGCCAGCAGTTACGGACCTCTAGTGGACCAAGAGACCCAGTACTTC
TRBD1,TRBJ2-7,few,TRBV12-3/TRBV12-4,CASSLTGLWTGNIYEQYF,TGTGCCAGCAGTCTCACGGGCTTGTGGACAGGAAATATCTACGAGCAGTACTTC
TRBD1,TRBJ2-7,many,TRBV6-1,CASSEGGGQGTYEQYF,TGTGCCAGCAGTGAAGGTGGGGGACAGGGAACCTACGAGCAGTACTTC
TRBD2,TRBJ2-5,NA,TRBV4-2,CASGQDRLAGSLQTQYF,TGTGCCAGCGGCCAAGACCGACTAGCGGGATCGCTTCAGACCCAGTACTTC
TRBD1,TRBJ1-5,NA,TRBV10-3,CAISEFAGTGKNEHF,TGTGCCATCAGTGAGTTTGCAGGGACAGGGAAGAACGAGCATTTT
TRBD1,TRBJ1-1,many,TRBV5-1,CASSSDRGQNTEAFF,TGCGCCAGCAGCTCCGACAGGGGTCAGAACACTGAAGCTTTCTTT
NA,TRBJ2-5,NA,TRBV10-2,CASSDPDKLYQETQYF,TGCGCCAGCAGTGATCCGGACAAGCTATACCAAGAGACCCAGTACTTC
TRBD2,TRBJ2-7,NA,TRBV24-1,CATSDERGEQYF,TGTGCCACCAGTGATGAGCGGGGAGAGCAGTACTTC
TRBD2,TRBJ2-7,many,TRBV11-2,CASSLPGREYEQYF,TGTGCCAGCAGCTTACCAGGGCGGGAGTACGAGCAGTACTTC
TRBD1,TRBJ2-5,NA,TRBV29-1,CSVGQGVQETQYF,TGCAGCGTTGGACAGGGGGTCCAAGAGACCCAGTACTTC
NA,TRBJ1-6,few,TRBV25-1,CASSQVGGALNSPLHF,TGTGCCAGCAGTCAGGTCGGCGGGGCTCTCAATTCACCCCTCCACTTT